This TCR beta chain was recovered during a study of OX40 agonist ivuxolimab in advanced cancers. Study-wide context: Ivuxolimab, an antibody acting as an agonist of OX40 (CD134), was used to treat patients.

Measured with immunoSEQ multiplex PCR; TCRdb has only the in-frame clones, and not every one. The top ten clones hold roughly 10% of a sample with about 21,000 clones, approximately 90% of them seen once. Per the germline V gene, CDR1 is SEHNR and CDR2 is FQNEAQ (reference sequence). This CDR3 has 12 residues. V lost 3 bases to trimming and J lost 6 bases, with 8 bases between them. V gene TRBV7-9 combines with J gene TRBJ2-5; D call uncertain. This TCR was sampled from an adult with an advanced solid tumor such as melanoma, head and neck, liver or kidney cancer. The specimen comprised CD4+ or CD8+ T cells sorted from blood, sampled in a trial of the OX40 agonist ivuxolimab. For the CDR3, the DNA is TGTGCCAGCAGCTTGGGGATTCAGACCCAGTACTTC. Its translation: CASSLGIQTQYF.